These 25 T cell receptor beta chains originate from one sample sequenced in a study of cytomegalovirus exposure and HLA in healthy donors. 13 Jbeta primers and 60 Vbeta primers were used for the PCR. Using immunoSEQ multiplex PCR, the repertoire was profiled, and TCRdb retains in-frame clones only, with some absent. The table has 200,000 to 250,000 clones, about 75% seen once. The sequencing input was PBMCs. The receptor set was obtained from a woman aged 30 to 39 in good health and CMV-seronegative.

The V and J genes are TRBV7-9 and TRBJ1-4, with 8 positions matching TRBD1. Germline CDR1 is SEHNR and CDR2 is FQNEAQ (reference sequence). The CDR3 sequence is 16 residues long. The V and J ends lost 2 bases and 8 bases, in that order; junction bases with no gene match: 10. CDR3 coding DNA: TGTGCCAGCAGCTTATTAGGTGACAGGGGATACGAAAAACTGTTTTTT. This codes for CASSLLGDRGYEKLFF.

The chain recombines TRBV2 with TRBJ2-1; 7 bases fit TRBD2. CDR3 length: 13 amino acids. V shed 4 bases, J shed 7 bases, and the junction held 4 bases outside the gene matches. Germline CDR1 SNHLY, CDR2 FYNNEI. In nucleotides, the CDR3 is TGTGCCAGCAGTGGGGACTACCTAAATGAGCAGTTCTTC. Translating gives CASSGDYLNEQFF.

This clone was picked up one time. V gene TRBV11-3 combines with J gene TRBJ2-3, with 12 bases that match TRBD2. Losses at the gene ends were 0 bases for V and 0 bases for J; bases not matched to a gene: 1. Germline V gene data show CDR1 as SGHNT and CDR2 as YENEEA. This CDR3 contains 17 residues. The CDR3 nucleotides read TGTGCCAGCAGCTTAGAGCTAGCGGGGGGGAGCACAGATACGCAGTATTTT. Protein sequence: CASSLELAGGSTDTQYF.

This chain uses TRBV4-1 with TRBJ2-5, with 7 bases aligning to TRBD1. The CDR3 consists of 15 residues. Germline CDR1 is MGHRA and CDR2 is YSYEKL. The V segment lost 3 bases and the J segment 5 bases; nucleotides outside the gene matches: 9. In DNA form, the CDR3 reads TGCGCCAGCAGCCACGGACAGGCAGGTTCGGAGACCCAGTACTTC. Its translation: CASSHGQAGSETQYF.

The V and J genes are TRBV5-1 and TRBJ2-1, with TRBD2 identical over 14 bases. J was trimmed by 10 bases and V by 3 bases; bases with no gene match: 12. The CDR3 spans 17 residues. Germline values: CDR1 SGHRS, CDR2 YFSETQ. As DNA, the CDR3 is TGCGCCAGCAGCTCGCTCGGGACTAGCGGGAGAAGTGAAGAGCAGTTCTTC. Translation: CASSSLGTSGRSEEQFF.

This clone has just a few counts. J is TRBJ2-1 and V is TRBV19, with no clear D. CDR1 is LNHDA and CDR2 is SQIVND in the germline V gene (reference sequence). This CDR3 is built from 15 residues. Trimming stripped 2 bases from V and 0 bases from J, with 8 bases between. The CDR3 region has the DNA TGTGCCAGTAGTATAACGAGCGTCTCCTACAATGAGCAGTTCTTC. Protein: CASSITSVSYNEQFF.

Comment on this clone: The CDR3 does not end in the conserved phenylalanine or tryptophan, so this is likely a read error. This chain uses TRBV9 with TRBJ2-7; possibly TRBD2 for D (5 bases). V was pared by 0 bases and J by 1 base, with 8 bases between. The CDR3 sequence is 14 residues long. CDR1 is SGDLS, CDR2 YYNGEE, per germline. The CDR3 DNA follows: TGTGCCAGCAGCGTAGAGAGGGAATCCTACGAGCAGTACCTC. Amino acid sequence: CASSVERESYEQYL.

A single count supports this clone. The V gene is TRBV5-1, the J gene TRBJ2-7; 10 bases are shared with TRBD1. Trimming at V came to 8 bases and at J to 7 bases, leaving 6 bases not matched to a gene. Germline CDR1 SGHRS, CDR2 YFSETQ. The length of the CDR3 is 12 residues. CDR3 sequence reads: CARRQGAVEQYF. The CDR3 bases are TGCGCCAGAAGACAGGGGGCGGTGGAGCAGTACTTC.

The V gene is TRBV19, the J gene TRBJ1-3; possible D gene TRBD1, 6 bases. The germline CDR1 and CDR2 sequences are LNHDA and SQIVND (reference sequence). The length of the CDR3 is 15 residues. Between the trimmed V and J ends, which lost 6 bases and 0 bases, there was a span of 12 bases. The CDR3 region has the DNA TGTGCCAGTAGCCCGGGACAAGACTCTGGAAACACCATATATTTT. Translating gives CASSPGQDSGNTIYF.

DNA for the CDR3: TGTGCCAGCAGCGCGGGACAGGGGTGGAAAGAGCAGTACTTC. This codes for CASSAGQGWKEQYF. The chain links TRBV5-6 to TRBJ2-7; 10 bases are a match to TRBD1. Germline values: CDR1 SGHDT, CDR2 YYEEEE. The V gene end was trimmed by 4 bases and the J gene end by 7 bases; junction bases not matched to a gene: 8. This CDR3 is built from 14 residues.

This clone has a handful of counts. The chain employs TRBV6-4 and TRBJ1-1; no reliable D call. The CDR3 loop spans 14 amino acids. V lost 2 bases and J 1 base, leaving 8 bases between the germline ends. Per the germline V gene, CDR1 is MRHNA and CDR2 is SNTAGT. This CDR3 reads CASSDTSGNTEAFF. CDR3 coding DNA: TGTGCCAGCAGTGACACCTCAGGGAACACTGAAGCTTTCTTT.

The CDR3 region has the DNA TGCAGCGCACGAGGGGGACCGCCCGACTATGGCTACACCTTC. Translating it yields CSARGGPPDYGYTF. The chain recombines TRBV29-1 with TRBJ1-2; the D gene is possibly TRBD1 (6 bases). Trimming took 7 bases from V and 3 from J, leaving 18 bases between them. Germline V lookup: CDR1 SQVTM, CDR2 ANQGSEA. The CDR3 is 14 amino acids.

This clone was seen once. V usage is TRBV7-6 and J usage is TRBJ2-1, with 9 bases lining up with TRBD2. The CDR3 extends over 20 amino acids. The J segment lost 1 base and the V segment lost 3 bases, leaving 16 bases of the junction unmatched. The germline gives CDR1 SGHVS, CDR2 FNYEAQ. The DNA of the CDR3 is TGTGCCAGCAGCTTGGGGGGGTGGTCTAGCGGGACGATTTCCTACAATGAGCAGTTCTTC. It codes for CASSLGGWSSGTISYNEQFF.

The V call is TRBV15, the J call TRBJ2-5, with 8 bases matching TRBD1. V was clipped by 1 base and J by 6 bases; unmatched bases: 10. The CDR3 is 16 residues long. Per the germline V gene, CDR1 is LNHNV and CDR2 is YYDKDF (reference sequence). The CDR3 protein is CATSRGLSGGAQTQYF. The CDR3, as DNA: TGTGCCACCAGCAGAGGCTTGTCAGGGGGCGCCCAGACCCAGTACTTC.

This clone came up once. The V call is TRBV11-2, the J call TRBJ1-1; possible D gene TRBD1, 6 bases. Deletions cut 2 bases from V and 4 bases from J, with 11 bases between. This CDR3 contains 14 residues. Germline CDR1 is SGHAT and CDR2 is FQNNGV. The CDR3 protein is CASSLPAGATEAFF. CDR3 DNA sequence: TGTGCCAGCAGCTTACCGGCGGGGGCCACTGAAGCTTTCTTT.

This clone was detected once. The V call is TRBV10-3, the J call TRBJ1-1, with TRBD1 identical over 8 bases. V trimming: 6 bases; J trimming: 5 bases; junction bases outside the gene matches: 26. The germline V gene encodes CDR1 ENHRY and CDR2 SYGVKD. This CDR3 is built from 20 residues. CDR3 sequence (DNA): TGTGCCATCAGGGTGACGGGCCCGTCCGGGCCAGGGGGCATAGGTACTGAAGCTTTCTTT. Translation: CAIRVTGPSGPGGIGTEAFF.

The rearrangement links TRBV7-8 to TRBJ2-2; D not certain. The germline V gene has CDR1 SGHVS and CDR2 FQNEAQ. The V gene lost 5 bases and the J gene lost 8 bases, with 9 bases spanning the gap. This CDR3 comprises 12 residues. The CDR3 DNA reads as TGTGCCAGCAGCAAAACCCAGGGGGAGCTGTTTTTT. Translation gives CASSKTQGELFF.

The chain combines TRBV9 with TRBJ2-3; 7 positions match TRBD1. Per the germline V gene, CDR1 is SGDLS and CDR2 is YYNGEE. The trim removed 4 bases at V and 4 bases at J, leaving 21 bases unmatched. This CDR3 is built from 19 residues. CDR3 bases: TGTGCCAGCAGCCCCCCCCGAGGGCCGAGGACAGGAGAACCAGATACGCAGTATTTT. Translated: CASSPPRGPRTGEPDTQYF.

This CDR3 reads CAWSAGQLYTF. CDR3 nucleotide sequence: TGTGCCTGGAGTGCTGGACAGCTATACACCTTC. The chain employs TRBV30 and TRBJ1-2, with a weak D call TRBD1 (6 bases). The CDR3 is made up of 11 amino acids. The germline CDR1 and CDR2 sequences are GTSNPN and SVGIG (reference sequence). V gave up 1 base and J gave up 11 bases, with 11 bases separating them.

CDR3 DNA: TGCGCCAGCAGCTGGGGGGGGACAGGGGACCCTGAAGCTTTCTTT. Residues: CASSWGGTGDPEAFF. The chain links TRBV5-1 to TRBJ1-1, with TRBD1 matching 10 bases. This CDR3 is built from 15 residues. The trim removed 3 bases at V and 6 bases at J, leaving 8 bases unmatched. Germline CDR1 and CDR2: SGHRS and YFSETQ.

This chain uses TRBV6-1 with TRBJ1-4; D is perhaps TRBD1 (5 bases). This CDR3 comprises 15 residues. The ends were cut back, 5 bases at V and 4 bases at J, with 14 bases in the middle. Germline CDR1 reads MNHNS; CDR2 reads SASEGT. In nucleotides, the CDR3 is TGTGCCAGCAGTTCCAGGGATCTGGGTAATGAAAAACTGTTTTTT. The encoded protein is CASSSRDLGNEKLFF.

This clone was observed a few times. The CDR3 loop is CASSPLWREADTGELFF. CDR3 nucleotides: TGTGCCAGCTCACCACTTTGGCGGGAAGCGGACACCGGGGAGCTGTTTTTT. V is TRBV18 and J is TRBJ2-2; weak D call: TRBD2 (6 bases). The CDR3 runs to 17 residues. Germline V CDR1 and CDR2: KGHSH, LQKENI. V lost 1 base and J 3 bases, leaving 15 bases between the germline ends.

This clone occurred a few times. The V call is TRBV6-6, the J call TRBJ1-5; D gene ambiguous. The germline V and J ends were trimmed by 10 bases and 6 bases, with 16 bases remaining between them. This CDR3 comprises 13 residues. Germline CDR1 and CDR2: MNHNY and SVGAGI (reference sequence). Here the CDR3 DNA reads TGTGCCACCTTCTCCCCGGGGAGTCAGCCCCAGCATTTT. This gives the protein CATFSPGSQPQHF.

CDR3 nucleotide sequence: TGTGCCAGCAGCCAAGGAAGATATGACAGGATCCAAGAGACCCAGTACTTC. It codes for CASSQGRYDRIQETQYF. The V and J genes are TRBV14 and TRBJ2-5, with a tentative D call TRBD1 (6 bases). Germline V CDR1 and CDR2: SGHDN, FVKESK. The CDR3 covers 17 residues. Trimming stripped 1 base from V and 1 base from J, with 16 bases between.

V is TRBV5-4 and J is TRBJ1-1; D uncertain. Per germline, CDR1 SGHNT and CDR2 YYREEE (reference sequence). The CDR3 loop spans 12 amino acids. V lost 0 bases to trimming and J lost 7 bases, with 7 bases between them. This CDR3 is CASSLVTHEAFF. CDR3 DNA sequence: TGTGCCAGCAGCTTGGTTACACATGAAGCTTTCTTT.